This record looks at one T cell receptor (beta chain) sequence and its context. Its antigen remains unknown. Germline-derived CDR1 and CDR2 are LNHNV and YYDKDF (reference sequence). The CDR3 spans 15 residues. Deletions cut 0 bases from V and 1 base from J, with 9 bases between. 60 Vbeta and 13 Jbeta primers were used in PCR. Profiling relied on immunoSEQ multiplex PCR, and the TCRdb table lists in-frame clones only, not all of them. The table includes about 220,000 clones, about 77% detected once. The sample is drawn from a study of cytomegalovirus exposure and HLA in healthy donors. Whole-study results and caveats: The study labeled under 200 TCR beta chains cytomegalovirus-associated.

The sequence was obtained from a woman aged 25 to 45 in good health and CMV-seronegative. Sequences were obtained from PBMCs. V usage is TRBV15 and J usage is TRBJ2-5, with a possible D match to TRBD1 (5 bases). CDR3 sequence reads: CATSRDGAAQETQYF. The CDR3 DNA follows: TGTGCCACCAGCAGAGATGGGGCAGCCCAAGAGACCCAGTACTTC.